This T cell receptor (beta chain) was captured by sequencing in a study of Tregs in tolerant kidney transplant recipients. Study-level background: Related graft donors supplied nonmyeloablative bone marrow transplants, and mixed chimerism was transient.

V lost 6 bases and J lost 1, with 7 bases in between. The germline gives CDR1 SNHLY, CDR2 FYNNEI. This CDR3 has 12 amino acids. Study-level points and caveats: This study did not directly address biological reproducibility. The most relevant donor-specific Treg TCRbeta repertoire apparently came from expansion with activated donor B cells. For some patients, primers changed over time, blocking nucleotide-level comparison.

With regard to this clone: Antigen unknown.

Libraries were prepared by immunoSEQ multiplex PCR; TCRdb keeps only in-frame clonotypes and omits some of them. The sample contains fewer than 80,000 clones, approximately 88% of which appear only once. This receptor was obtained from a human donor who received a combined kidney and bone marrow transplant. The source material was CD4+ T cells from blood, sampled before the transplant. V and J are TRBV2 and TRBJ2-7; D remains unclear. CDR3 DNA: TGTGCCAGCAGATTAACTTCCTACGAGCAGTACTTC. Translated: CASRLTSYEQYF.